This T cell receptor (beta chain) was captured in a study of T-cell memory formation after mild COVID-19. Constant-segment primers were used for 5'RACE, and the resulting TCR alpha and TCR beta cDNA libraries carried sample barcodes and UMIs. TCRdb analysed the 5' RACE reads with MiXCR anew, one entry per CDR3 protein. Here the sample spans 350,000 to 500,000 distinct CDR3 sequences, 20% to 30% being singletons. Regarding the study as a whole: From day 15 to 85, contracting clones were balanced between CD4 and CD8, whereas later expanders leaned toward CD4+. Pre-infection memory carried some responding clones, suggesting that cross-reactive memory joined. Contracting CD4+ clones lay largely in CM and EM, with CD8+ ones residing in EMRA.

The table lists this clonotype with a few counts. Its antigen is unknown. Sequencing input: PBMCs or a T cell subset sorted from them (not recorded which). This TCR was sampled from an adult woman who had mild COVID-19 (a few samples of this study predate the infection). Cell type and time point are not known.

The CDR3 region is CASSPEGLASTGELFF. DNA of the CDR3: TGTGCCAGCAGCCCCGAGGGCCTAGCCAGCACCGGGGAGCTGTTTTTT. The J gene is TRBJ2-2, the V gene TRBV7-6, with D perhaps TRBD2 (5 bases). Deletions cut 5 bases from V and 4 bases from J, with 17 bases between. This CDR3 spans 16 amino acids. Germline V gene data show CDR1 as SGHVS and CDR2 as FNYEAQ. The full variable domain, completed using reference TRBV7-6 and TRBJ2-2, is GAGVSQSPRYKVTKRGQDVALRCDPISGHVSLYWYRQALGQGPEFLTYFNYEAQQDKSGLPNDRFSAERPEGSISTLTIQRTEQRDSAMYRCASSPEGLASTGELFFGEGSRLTVL.